The present entry profiles one T cell receptor beta chain with its context. Its antigen specificity is not known. Per-nucleotide qualities are absent, and no much larger clonotype sits a single base away. The donors belonged to the validation cohort of over a hundred subjects, which was separate from the roughly 670-subject first cohort. The data originate from a study of cytomegalovirus exposure and HLA in healthy donors (dated by TCRdb to 2016 to 2017). In the study overall: A later analysis indicated that the 120 or so validation repertoires were generated on the platform also employed for the 720 or so repertoires of the first cohort. High-throughput TCR immunosequencing, statistical association of individual TCRs with disease status, and machine learning were combined to predict cytomegalovirus infection status. Besides the first cohort of under 700 subjects, a separate validation cohort made up of about 120 different subjects was used. The study aimed to test whether signatures of past pathogen exposure could be identified by cataloging public T cell receptors.

Library creation used the immunoSEQ multiplex PCR assay. The study's own analysis went as follows. A statistical classification framework was built to diagnose cytomegalovirus status from the catalog of TCR beta chain sequences. TCRdb obtained this table from immuneACCESS and retained in-frame rearrangements with V and J assigned. These tables miss some clones; where compared with another copy, unresolved V genes account for less than half of the shortfall, and the remainder is unexplained. The V and J calls and clone size come from that table; D and trimming were worked out from the DNA. The sample includes approximately 230,000 clones, with about 90% observed a single time. The ten largest clones represent approximately 12% of the sample. What the work shows at the level of the full study, not this receptor alone: According to the authors, the approach could potentially be generalized to other disease states and immunological phenotypes. A total of about 180 TCR beta chains were listed by the study as associated with cytomegalovirus. The classifier was reported to diagnose cytomegalovirus status with high specificity and sensitivity in both the original cohort and the validation cohort. In vitro tests confirmed that three of the cytomegalovirus-associated TCR beta chains recognize cytomegalovirus antigens. Most TCR sequences were observed very rarely across donors, whereas some public TCRs were present in many individuals. A later analysis found that TCRs clustered in the first cohort also tended to co-occur in the roughly 110 validation repertoires, with 94% of cluster scores above 0. A later analysis had no HLA typing for the validation cohort, so co-occurrence there was scored across all 110 or so repertoires.

The V end loses 0 bases and the J end loses 10 bases, and a stretch of 13 bases separates them. Per the germline V gene (reference sequence), GTSNPN is the CDR1 and SVGIG is the CDR2. The CDR3, cysteine through phenylalanine, is 13 amino acids long. The retained sequence is limited to the CDR3, 39 bases, with the frame set at the first base. The source of this sequence is a man younger than 30 in good health and CMV-seropositive. The sequence links TRBV30 to TRBJ2-1; no D segment can be confidently identified. The sequencing input was PBMCs. The nucleotide sequence reads as follows: TGTGCCTGGAGTGTCATGCCTCACGGGGAGCAGTTCTTC. This gives the protein CAWSVMPHGEQFF.